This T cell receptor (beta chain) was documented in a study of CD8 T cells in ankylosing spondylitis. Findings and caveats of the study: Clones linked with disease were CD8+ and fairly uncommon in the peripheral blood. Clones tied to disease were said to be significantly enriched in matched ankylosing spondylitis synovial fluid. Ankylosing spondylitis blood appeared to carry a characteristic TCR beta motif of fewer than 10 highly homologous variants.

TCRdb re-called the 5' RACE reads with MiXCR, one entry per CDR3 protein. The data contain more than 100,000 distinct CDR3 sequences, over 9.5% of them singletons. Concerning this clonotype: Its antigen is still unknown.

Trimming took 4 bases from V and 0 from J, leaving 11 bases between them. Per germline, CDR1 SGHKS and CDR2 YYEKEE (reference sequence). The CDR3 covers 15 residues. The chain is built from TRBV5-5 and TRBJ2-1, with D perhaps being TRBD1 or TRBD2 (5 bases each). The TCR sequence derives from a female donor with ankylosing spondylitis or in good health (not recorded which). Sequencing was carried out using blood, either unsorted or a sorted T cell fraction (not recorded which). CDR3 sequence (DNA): TGTGCCAGCAGCATCGACGGGACCTCCTACAATGAGCAGTTCTTC. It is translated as CASSIDGTSYNEQFF.